This T cell receptor (beta chain) was captured in a study of blood T cell repertoires in COVID-19. TCRdb keeps only in-frame clones here, not all; method: immunoSEQ multiplex PCR. The sample has approximately 220,000 clones, about four fifths seen once. In terms of age and location, participants ranged from roughly 18 to 90 years and lived in fewer than 30 US areas. In assigning cohorts, the study relied on participant-reported clinical history. Up to 2 weeks before entering the study, exposed participants had met a COVID-19 case. The CDR3 contains 14 residues. CDR1 is MRHNA, CDR2 SNTAGT, per germline. Trimming took off 0 bases at V and 2 bases at J, with 7 bases between the two ends.

The sequence came from a woman in her thirties or forties who had been exposed to COVID-19. This chain connects TRBV6-4 to TRBJ1-1, with D tentatively TRBD1 (6 bases). Sequenced input: PBMCs or T cells enriched from blood (not recorded which). CDR3 nucleotide sequence: TGTGCCAGCAGTGACTCGGGACAAAACACTGAAGCTTTCTTT. Encoded protein: CASSDSGQNTEAFF.